Included here is one T cell receptor (beta chain) sequence, with context. Germline values: CDR1 SQVTM, CDR2 ANQGSEA. The CDR3 is 13 residues long. This record comes from a study of monozygotic twins with inflammatory bowel disease. TCRdb re-called the 5' RACE reads; one entry per CDR3 protein, DNA not given. There are more than 350,000 distinct CDR3 sequences in the sample, with approximately 2.4% held by the top ten. Sequencing used blood. The receptor comes from a human donor with ulcerative colitis or Crohn's disease, or a healthy co-twin of an affected twin (not recorded which). J is TRBJ1-2 and V is TRBV29-1; checking the TCRdb D call of TRBD1 is not possible without DNA. CDR3 residues: CSVGQEYNYGYTF. Using reference TRBV29-1 and TRBJ1-2 for the parts outside the CDR3, the full variable domain is SAVISQKPSRDICQRGTSLTIQCQVDSQVTMMFWYRQQPGQSLTLIATANQGSEATYESGFVIDKFPISRPNLTFSTLTVSNMSPEDSSIYLCSVGQEYNYGYTFGSGTRLTVV.